This TCR beta chain was sequenced during a study of T cells after yellow fever vaccination. General study results and limits: The booster response re-showed most primary clones: 95% to 96% CD4, about 89% CD8.

Each CDR3 protein gets one entry after TCRdb re-called the 5' RACE reads with MiXCR. In the table there are 400,000 to 450,000 distinct CDR3 sequences, about 19% of which are singletons. The CDR3 has 15 residues. Trimming stripped 5 bases from V and 4 bases from J, with 15 bases between. Germline V lookup: CDR1 SGHAT, CDR2 FQNNGV. On this clonotype: What it binds is not known.

The rearrangement links TRBV11-2 to TRBJ2-1; tentative D call: TRBD1 (7 bases). The source was PBMCs, collected before the yellow fever booster vaccination. The TCR originated in a man aged 18 to 29 who received the YFV17D yellow fever vaccine. The CDR3 DNA reads as TGTGCCAGCAGCCCACCACCAGGGGGGTACAATGAGCAGTTCTTC. Translating it yields CASSPPPGGYNEQFF.